Detailed here is one T cell receptor beta chain. With the read ending 3 residues before the CDR3 end, the germline J gene is used to fill in that end. The data derive from a study of Tregs in tolerant kidney transplant recipients. Unstimulated regulatory T cells (CD4+CD25+CD127-), CD4+CD25- non-regulatory cells, CD4 and CD8 cells were FACS-sorted from thawed PBMCs. The method was immunoSEQ multiplex PCR; TCRdb's version includes in-frame clones alone and lacks a portion of them. The repertoire table contains 48,000 or so clones. V trimming: 3 bases; J trimming: 5 bases; junction bases outside the gene matches: 3. Germline V gene sequence: CDR1 SGHRS, CDR2 YFSETQ. This CDR3 is built from 13 residues.

V and J are TRBV5-1 and TRBJ2-5, with TRBD1 matching 8 bases. This TCR was sampled from a human donor who received a combined kidney and bone marrow transplant. The sample was CD4+ T cells from blood, taken before the transplant. The CDR3 is CASSSGQGETQYF. The sequenced part of the CDR3 DNA is TGCGCCAGCAGCTCCGGACAGGGTGAGACC.